This T cell receptor (beta chain) originates from a study of Graves' ophthalmopathy and Graves' hyperthyroidism. A remark on this clonotype: Antigen specificity is unknown.

Germline V gene sequence: CDR1 LGHDT, CDR2 YNNKEL (reference sequence). The V end was cut by 1 base, the J end by 7 bases, with 5 bases between. CDR3 length: 12 amino acids. Study-wide findings and caveats: Thyroid clonotypes that were expanded above 0.001 frequency mostly also appeared in blood.

Beta-chain TCR CDR3 regions were amplified from RNA transcripts. The library came from an HTBI-primed first-round RT-PCR and a second-round multiplex PCR. Using its own MiXCR run on the multiplex PCR reads, TCRdb lists one record per CDR3 protein. Here the sample spans about 16,000 distinct CDR3 sequences, roughly 46% being singletons. Stable hyperthyroidism meant no ophthalmopathy within 18 months of follow-up. Pregnancy or lactation, uncontrolled infections and other autoimmune diseases were grounds for excluding patients. The PBMCs had their origin in around 9.1 ml of fresh peripheral blood. The clonotype originates from a woman aged 40-49 years with stable Graves' hyperthyroidism. V gene TRBV3-1 combines with J gene TRBJ2-1; D gene unclear. Sequencing was performed on peripheral blood. Here the CDR3 DNA reads TGTGCCAGCAGCCAAGTTGGAAATGAGCAGTTCTTC. This encodes CASSQVGNEQFF.